The clone carrying this TCR beta chain was picked up one time. Compared with germline, one end of the junction differs, possibly owing to a read error. The data were taken from a study of metastatic and nonmetastatic thyroid tumors. Across the study: Comparison of repertoires was carried out across blood and tumor or nodule tissue from malignant and benign thyroid patients.

TCRdb redid the clone calls on the PCR reads using MiXCR. The sample has 20,000 or so clones, around 30% seen once. All patients reached thyroid surgery having received no treatment beforehand. The CDR3 loop spans 16 amino acids. Germline-derived CDR1 and CDR2 are LNHDA and SQIVND (reference sequence). The V and J genes are TRBV19 and TRBJ2-1; 13 nucleotides match TRBD2. This receptor was identified in a female donor with papillary thyroid cancer or a benign thyroid nodule (not recorded which). Some clones in this sample may be carry-over from other donors' samples. The sequencing sample was made of blood. The CDR3 loop is CARSAPGTSGTGEQFF. The CDR3 region has the DNA TGTGCCCGTAGTGCACCCGGGACTAGCGGGACGGGTGAGCAGTTCTTC.